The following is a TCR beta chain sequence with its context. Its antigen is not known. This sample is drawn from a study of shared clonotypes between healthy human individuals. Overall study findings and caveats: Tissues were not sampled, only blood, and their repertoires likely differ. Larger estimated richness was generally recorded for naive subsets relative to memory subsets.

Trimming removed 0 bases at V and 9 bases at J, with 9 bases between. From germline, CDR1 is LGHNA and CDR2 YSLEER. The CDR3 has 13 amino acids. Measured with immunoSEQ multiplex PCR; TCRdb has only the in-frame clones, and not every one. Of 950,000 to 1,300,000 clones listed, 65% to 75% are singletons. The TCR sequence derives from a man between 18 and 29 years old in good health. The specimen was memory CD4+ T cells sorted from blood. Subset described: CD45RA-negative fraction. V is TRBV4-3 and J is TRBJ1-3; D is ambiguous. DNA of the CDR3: TGCGCCAGCAGCCAAGATGGGATCAGCACCATATATTTT. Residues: CASSQDGISTIYF.